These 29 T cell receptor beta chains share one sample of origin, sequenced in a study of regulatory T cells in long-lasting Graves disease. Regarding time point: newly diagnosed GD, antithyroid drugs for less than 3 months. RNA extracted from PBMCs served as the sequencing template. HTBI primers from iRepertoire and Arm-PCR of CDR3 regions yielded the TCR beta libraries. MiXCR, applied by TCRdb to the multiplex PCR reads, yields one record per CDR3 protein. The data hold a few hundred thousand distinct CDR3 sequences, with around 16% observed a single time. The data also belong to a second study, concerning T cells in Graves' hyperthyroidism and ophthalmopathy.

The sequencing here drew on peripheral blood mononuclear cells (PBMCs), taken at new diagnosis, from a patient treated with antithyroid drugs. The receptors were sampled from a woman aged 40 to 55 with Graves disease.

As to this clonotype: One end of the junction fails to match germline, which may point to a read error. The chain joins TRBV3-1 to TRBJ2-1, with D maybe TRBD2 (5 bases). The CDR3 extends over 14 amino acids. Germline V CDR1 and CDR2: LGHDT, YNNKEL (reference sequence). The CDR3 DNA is TGTGCCAGCAGCCAACGGAGCGGTGGGAATGGGCAGTTCTTC. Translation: CASSQRSGGNGQFF.

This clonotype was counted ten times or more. The CDR3 DNA reads TGCAGTGCTAGGGAGTCCTACGAGCAGTACTTC. This translates into CSARESYEQYF. The J gene is TRBJ2-7, the V gene TRBV20-1; D unclear. CDR1 is DFQATT and CDR2 is SNEGSKA in the germline V gene (reference sequence). Trimming took off 3 bases at V and 1 base at J, with 4 bases between the two ends. The CDR3 has 11 amino acids.

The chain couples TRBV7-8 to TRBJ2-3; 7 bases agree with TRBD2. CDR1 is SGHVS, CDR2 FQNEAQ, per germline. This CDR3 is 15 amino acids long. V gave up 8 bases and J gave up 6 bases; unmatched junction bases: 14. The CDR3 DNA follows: TGTGCCAGCGGCTCGTTTGCGGGAGAGGGGGATACGCAGTATTTT. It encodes CASGSFAGEGDTQYF.

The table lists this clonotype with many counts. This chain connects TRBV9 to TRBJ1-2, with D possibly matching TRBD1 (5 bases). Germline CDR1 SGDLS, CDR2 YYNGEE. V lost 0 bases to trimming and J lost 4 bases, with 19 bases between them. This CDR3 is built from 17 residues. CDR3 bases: TGTGCCAGCAGCGTAGGCGGGACGGCGGGTCTCCTCTATGGCTACACCTTC. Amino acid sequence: CASSVGGTAGLLYGYTF.

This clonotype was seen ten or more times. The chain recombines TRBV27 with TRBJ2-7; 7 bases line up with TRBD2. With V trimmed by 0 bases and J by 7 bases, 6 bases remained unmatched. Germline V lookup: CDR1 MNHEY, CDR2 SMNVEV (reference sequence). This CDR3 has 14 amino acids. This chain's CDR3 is CASSLSAGAGEQYF. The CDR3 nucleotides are TGTGCCAGCAGTTTATCTGCGGGAGCGGGTGAGCAGTACTTC.

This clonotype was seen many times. CDR3 bases: TGTGCCAGCAGCTTAGACCAACACATTCAGTACTTC. Translated: CASSLDQHIQYF. V and J are TRBV7-2 and TRBJ2-4; the D is unclear. Deletions cut 1 base from V and 8 bases from J, with 6 bases between. The germline gives CDR1 SGHTA, CDR2 FQGNSA. There are 12 residues in the CDR3.

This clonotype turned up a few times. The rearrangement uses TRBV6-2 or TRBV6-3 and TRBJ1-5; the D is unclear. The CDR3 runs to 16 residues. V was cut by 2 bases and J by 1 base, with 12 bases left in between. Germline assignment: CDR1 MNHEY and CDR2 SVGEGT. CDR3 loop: CASSYGFGDSNQPQHF. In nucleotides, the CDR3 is TGTGCCAGCAGTTACGGGTTTGGCGACAGCAATCAGCCCCAGCATTTT.

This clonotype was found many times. The CDR3 protein is CASKNGRPYEQYF. The CDR3 coding sequence is TGTGCCAGCAAAAATGGGAGACCCTACGAGCAGTACTTC. This chain uses TRBV6-1 with TRBJ2-7, with TRBD2 as a possible D gene (5 bases). CDR3 size: 13 residues. Deletions cut 7 bases from V and 2 bases from J, with 12 bases between. Germline V CDR1 and CDR2: MNHNS, SASEGT.

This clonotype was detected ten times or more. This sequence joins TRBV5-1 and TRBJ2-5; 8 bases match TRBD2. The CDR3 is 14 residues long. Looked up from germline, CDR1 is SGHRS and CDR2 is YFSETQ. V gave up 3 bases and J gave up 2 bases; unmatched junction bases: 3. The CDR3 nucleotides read TGCGCCAGCAGCTCCGGGACTAGACAAGAGACCCAGTACTTC. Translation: CASSSGTRQETQYF.

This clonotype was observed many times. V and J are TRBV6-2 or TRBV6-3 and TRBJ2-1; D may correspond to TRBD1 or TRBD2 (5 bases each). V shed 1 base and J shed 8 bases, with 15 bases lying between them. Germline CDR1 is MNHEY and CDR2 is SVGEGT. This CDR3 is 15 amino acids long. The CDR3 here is CASSYLGPFRDEQFF. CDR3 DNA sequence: TGTGCCAGCAGTTACTTGGGACCCTTTAGGGATGAGCAGTTCTTC.

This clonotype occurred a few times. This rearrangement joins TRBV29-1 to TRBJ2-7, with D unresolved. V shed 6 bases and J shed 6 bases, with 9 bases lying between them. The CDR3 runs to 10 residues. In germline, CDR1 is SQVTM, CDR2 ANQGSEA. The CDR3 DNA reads TGCAGCGTAGTTATAGCCGAGCAGTACTTC. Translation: CSVVIAEQYF.

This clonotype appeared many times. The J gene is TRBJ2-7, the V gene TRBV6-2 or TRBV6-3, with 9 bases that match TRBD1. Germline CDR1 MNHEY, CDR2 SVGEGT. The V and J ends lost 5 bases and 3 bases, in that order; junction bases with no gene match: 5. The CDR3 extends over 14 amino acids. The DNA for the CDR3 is TGTGCCAGCAGTGAAACGGGACAGGGCTACGAGCAGTACTTC. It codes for CASSETGQGYEQYF.

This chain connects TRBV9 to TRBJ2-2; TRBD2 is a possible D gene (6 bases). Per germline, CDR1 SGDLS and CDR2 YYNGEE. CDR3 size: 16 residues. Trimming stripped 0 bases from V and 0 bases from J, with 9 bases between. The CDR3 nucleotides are TGTGCCAGCAGCGTAGGAGCTAGCGCGAACACCGGGGAGCTGTTTTTT. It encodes CASSVGASANTGELFF.

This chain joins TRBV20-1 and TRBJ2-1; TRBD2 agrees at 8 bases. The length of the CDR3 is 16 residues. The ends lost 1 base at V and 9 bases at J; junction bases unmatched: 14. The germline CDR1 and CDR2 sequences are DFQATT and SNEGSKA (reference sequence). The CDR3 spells CSARGGSGRGGGEQFF. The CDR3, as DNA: TGCAGTGCTAGAGGTGGGAGCGGGAGAGGGGGGGGTGAGCAGTTCTTC.

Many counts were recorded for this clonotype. The CDR3 reads CAWSVLGGFTGNTIYF. The CDR3 DNA reads as TGTGCCTGGAGTGTATTGGGGGGGTTCACTGGAAACACCATATATTTT. The chain links TRBV30 to TRBJ1-3, with D tentatively TRBD1 (5 bases). Trimming took 0 bases from V and 2 from J, leaving 14 bases between them. The CDR3 length is 16 residues. From germline, CDR1 is GTSNPN and CDR2 SVGIG (reference sequence).

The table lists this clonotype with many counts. The CDR3: CSVEWPPGTQYF. CDR3 sequence (DNA): TGCAGCGTTGAGTGGCCCCCCGGGACCCAGTACTTC. The J gene is TRBJ2-5, the V gene TRBV29-1; D is uncertain. Trimming shortened V by 3 bases and J by 7 bases, and 12 bases separated the two germline ends. CDR1 SQVTM and CDR2 ANQGSEA come from the germline V gene. The CDR3 length is 12 residues.

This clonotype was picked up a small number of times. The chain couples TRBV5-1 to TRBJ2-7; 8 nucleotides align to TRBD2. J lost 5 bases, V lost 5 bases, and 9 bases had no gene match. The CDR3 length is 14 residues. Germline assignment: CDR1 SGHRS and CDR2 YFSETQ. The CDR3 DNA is TGCGCCAGCAGGGAGCGGGAGCCTCCGGACGAGCAGTACTTC. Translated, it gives CASREREPPDEQYF.

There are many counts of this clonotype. The CDR3 DNA reads as TGCGCCAGCAGTCGCGACAGCAGCTCTGGAAACACCATATATTTT. Protein sequence: CASSRDSSSGNTIYF. The V call is TRBV5-1, the J call TRBJ1-3; D perhaps matches TRBD1 (5 bases). CDR3 length: 15 amino acids. V gave up 5 bases and J gave up 0 bases, with 12 bases separating them. Germline CDR1 is SGHRS and CDR2 is YFSETQ.

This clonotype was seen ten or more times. The CDR3 DNA follows: TGTGCCAGCAGTATACACGGGACAGGGGGAAACACCGGGGAGCTGTTTTTT. Translating gives CASSIHGTGGNTGELFF. This sequence joins TRBV27 and TRBJ2-2; 11 nucleotides line up with TRBD1. Losses at the gene ends were 5 bases for V and 2 bases for J; bases not matched to a gene: 7. Germline V CDR1 and CDR2: MNHEY, SMNVEV (reference sequence). The CDR3 is 17 residues long.

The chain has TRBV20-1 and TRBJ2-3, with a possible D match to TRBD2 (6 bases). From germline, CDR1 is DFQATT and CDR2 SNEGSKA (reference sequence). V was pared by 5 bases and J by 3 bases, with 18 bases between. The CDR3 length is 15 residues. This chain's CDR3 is CSALPPEGWTDTQYF. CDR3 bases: TGCAGTGCTCTTCCACCGGAGGGATGGACAGATACGCAGTATTTT.

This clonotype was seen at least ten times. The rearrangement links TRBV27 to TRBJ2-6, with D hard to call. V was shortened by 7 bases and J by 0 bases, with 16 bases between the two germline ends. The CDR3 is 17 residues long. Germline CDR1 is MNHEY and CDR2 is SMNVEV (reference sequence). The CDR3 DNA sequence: TGTGCCAGCACACATACATCCTCAGGCTCTGGGGCCAACGTCCTGACTTTC. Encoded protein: CASTHTSSGSGANVLTF.

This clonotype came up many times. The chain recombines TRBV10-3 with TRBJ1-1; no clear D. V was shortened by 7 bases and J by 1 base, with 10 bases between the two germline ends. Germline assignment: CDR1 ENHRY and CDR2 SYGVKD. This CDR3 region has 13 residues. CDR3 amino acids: CAITSTQNTEAFF. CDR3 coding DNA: TGTGCCATCACCTCTACACAGAACACTGAAGCTTTCTTT.

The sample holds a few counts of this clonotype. CDR3 sequence: CASSPRRGEGDTQYF. Written as DNA, the CDR3 is TGTGCCAGCTCACCCCGAAGGGGCGAGGGTGATACGCAGTATTTT. The genes are TRBV18 and TRBJ2-3; tentatively, D is TRBD1 or TRBD2 (5 bases each). The germline V gene has CDR1 KGHSH and CDR2 LQKENI. This CDR3 spans 15 amino acids. V was shortened by 3 bases and J by 6 bases, with 16 bases between the two germline ends.

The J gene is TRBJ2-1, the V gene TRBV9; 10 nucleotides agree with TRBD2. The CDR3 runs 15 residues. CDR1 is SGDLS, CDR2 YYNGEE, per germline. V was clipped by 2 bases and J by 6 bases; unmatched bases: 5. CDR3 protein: CASSVASGSTNEQFF. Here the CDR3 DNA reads TGTGCCAGCAGCGTGGCTAGCGGGAGTACCAATGAGCAGTTCTTC.

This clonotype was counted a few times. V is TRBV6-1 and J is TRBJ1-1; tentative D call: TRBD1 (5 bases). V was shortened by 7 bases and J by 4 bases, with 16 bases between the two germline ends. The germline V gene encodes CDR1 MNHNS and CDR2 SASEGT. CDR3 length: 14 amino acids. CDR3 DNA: TGTGCCAGCAACCGGGGGTCGAGGTGCACTGAAGCTTTCTTT. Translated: CASNRGSRCTEAFF.

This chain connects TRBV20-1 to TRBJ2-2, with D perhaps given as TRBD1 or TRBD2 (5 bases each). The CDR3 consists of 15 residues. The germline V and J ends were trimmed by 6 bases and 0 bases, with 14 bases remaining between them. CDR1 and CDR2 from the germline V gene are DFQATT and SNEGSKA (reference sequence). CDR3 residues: CSATGTDSNTGELFF. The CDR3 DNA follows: TGCAGTGCAACCGGGACGGACTCGAACACCGGGGAGCTGTTTTTT.

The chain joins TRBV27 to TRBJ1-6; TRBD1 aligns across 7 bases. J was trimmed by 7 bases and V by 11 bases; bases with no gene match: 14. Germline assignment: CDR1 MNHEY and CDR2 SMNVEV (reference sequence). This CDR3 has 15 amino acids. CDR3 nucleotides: TGTGCCGCCATGAAGTCCGGGACAGCGAATTCACCCCTCCACTTT. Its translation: CAAMKSGTANSPLHF.

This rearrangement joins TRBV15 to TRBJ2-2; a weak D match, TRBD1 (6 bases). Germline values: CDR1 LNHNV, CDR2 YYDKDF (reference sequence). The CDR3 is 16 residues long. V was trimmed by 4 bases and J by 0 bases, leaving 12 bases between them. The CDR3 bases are TGTGCCACCAGCAAAACCGGGACACCGAACACCGGGGAGCTGTTTTTT. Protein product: CATSKTGTPNTGELFF.

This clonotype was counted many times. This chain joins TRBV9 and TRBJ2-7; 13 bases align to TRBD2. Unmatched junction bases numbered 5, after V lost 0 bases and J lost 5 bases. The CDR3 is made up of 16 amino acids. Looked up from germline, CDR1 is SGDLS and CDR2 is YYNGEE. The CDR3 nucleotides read TGTGCCAGCAGCGTAGGGGGGACTAGCGGGATCCACGAGCAGTACTTC. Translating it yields CASSVGGTSGIHEQYF.